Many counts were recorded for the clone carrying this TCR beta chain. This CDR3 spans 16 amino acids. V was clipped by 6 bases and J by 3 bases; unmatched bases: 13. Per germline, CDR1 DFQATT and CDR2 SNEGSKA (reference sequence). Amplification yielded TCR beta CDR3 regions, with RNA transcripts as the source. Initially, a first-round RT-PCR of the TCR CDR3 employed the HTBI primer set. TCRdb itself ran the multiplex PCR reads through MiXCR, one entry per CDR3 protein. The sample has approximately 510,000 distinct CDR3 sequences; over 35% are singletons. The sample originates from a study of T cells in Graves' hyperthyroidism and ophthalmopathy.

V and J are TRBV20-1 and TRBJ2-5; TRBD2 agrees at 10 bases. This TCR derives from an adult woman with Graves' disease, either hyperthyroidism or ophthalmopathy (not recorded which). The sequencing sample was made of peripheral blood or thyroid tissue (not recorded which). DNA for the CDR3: TGCAGTGCCTATACCCCGGGACTAGCGCCCAAAGAGACCCAGTACTTC. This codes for CSAYTPGLAPKETQYF.